A selection of T cell receptor beta chains follows, all from one sample in a study of identical twins. MiXCR, run by TCRdb on the 5' RACE reads, gives a single entry per CDR3 protein. Of 1.5 million to 2 million distinct CDR3 sequences in the sample, around a third were seen once. Sequenced: cord blood. Receptor source: a newborn girl in good health. Each CDR3 is given with its conserved first and last residue. D genes are given only for firm matches. Clone size is shown for a subset of rows, as once, few, many or a class of expanded clone.

TRBV28,.,TRBJ2-7,TRBD1,TGTGCCAGCCTGGGACAGAGGACCTACGAGCAGTACTTC,CASLGQRTYEQYF
TRBV14,.,TRBJ2-7,TRBD1,TGTGCCAGCAGCGCACAGGGGGCAGGGTACAATGAGCAGTACTTC,CASSAQGAGYNEQYF
TRBV11-3,few,TRBJ2-1,.,TGTGCCAGCAGCCCTAGAAAGACTAGTAAAGGGTACAATGAGCAGTTCTTC,CASSPRKTSKGYNEQFF
TRBV12-3/TRBV12-4,.,TRBJ1-6,.,TGTGCCAGCATGCAGGGTAGGAGCTCCTATAATTCACCCCCCCACTTT,CASMQGRSSYNSPPHF
TRBV6-5,few,TRBJ1-1,.,TGTGCCAGCAGTTACTTTAACCAAGCTTTCTTT,CASSYFNQAFF
TRBV6-6,few,TRBJ1-5,.,TGTGCCAGCAGTTGGGGGTCCACAGGGAACAGCAATCAGCCCCAGCATTTT,CASSWGSTGNSNQPQHF
TRBV10-3,many,TRBJ2-7,TRBD2,TGTGCCATCAGTGGGGGACTAGCCCTTACCTACGAGCAGTACTTC,CAISGGLALTYEQYF
TRBV20-1,.,TRBJ2-1,TRBD2,TGCAGCCTTAGCGGGAGTGAGTGGGATGAGCAGTTCTTC,CSLSGSEWDEQFF
TRBV20-1,few,TRBJ2-4,.,TGCAGTGCTAGGGGGGCAGTGACCGGGCTAGCCAAAAACATTCAGTACTTC,CSARGAVTGLAKNIQYF
TRBV29-1,few,TRBJ1-6,.,TGCAGCGTTGGGGCAGGGGATAATTCACCCCTCCACTTT,CSVGAGDNSPLHF
TRBV7-9,.,TRBJ1-1,.,TGTGCCAGCAGCTTAGGGGTCCGGAAGGTGAACACTGAAGCTTTCTTT,CASSLGVRKVNTEAFF
TRBV20-1,few,TRBJ1-5,.,TGCAGTGCTACGGCACCGAGCCCCAGCAATCAGCCCCAGCATTTT,CSATAPSPSNQPQHF
TRBV6-5,few,TRBJ2-1,.,TGTGCCAGCAGTTACTCGATGTCGGGGGCGCGGTTCTTC,CASSYSMSGARFF
TRBV24-1,few,TRBJ1-2,.,TGTGCCACCAGTGATTGGACAAGAAACTATGGCTACACCTTC,CATSDWTRNYGYTF
TRBV2,.,TRBJ2-1,.,TGTGCCAGCAGTGAACCTAGAAGGCATGAGCAGTTCTTC,CASSEPRRHEQFF
TRBV19,.,TRBJ2-1,TRBD2,TGTGCCAGTAGTATTTCCGGACTAGCGGGAGGTTTTGGGTACAATGAGCAGTTCTTC,CASSISGLAGGFGYNEQFF
TRBV20-1,.,TRBJ2-7,TRBD1,TGCAGTGCTCTTAGCCCGACAGGGATCTCCTACAATGAGCAGTACTTC,CSALSPTGISYNEQYF
TRBV5-1,many,TRBJ2-5,.,TGCGCCAGCAGCTTGAGCGGGTCTCAAGAGACCCAGTACTTC,CASSLSGSQETQYF
TRBV20-1,few,TRBJ2-3,TRBD2,TGCAGTGCTAGAGACCGACTAGCGGGGGGGCAACATACGCAGTATTTT,CSARDRLAGGQHTQYF
TRBV14,many,TRBJ1-4,.,TGTGCCAGCAGCCAAGAAAAACTGTTTTTT,CASSQEKLFF
TRBV12-3/TRBV12-4,.,TRBJ1-1,.,TGTGCCAGCTCCCTGGGGGGGCCCAATGAAGCTTTCTTT,CASSLGGPNEAFF
TRBV10-3,.,TRBJ2-1,.,TGTGCCATCAGTAGGGGGCTAGCGCCCAGCTCCAACAATGAGCAGTTCTTC,CAISRGLAPSSNNEQFF
TRBV20-1,.,TRBJ2-7,TRBD2,TGCAGTGCCTTTCGGACTAGCGGGACCAATGAGCAGTACTTC,CSAFRTSGTNEQYF
TRBV2,.,TRBJ2-3,.,TGTGCCAGCAGCCTCAGGCCTCCCCTCACAGATACGCAGTATTTT,CASSLRPPLTDTQYF
TRBV28,few,TRBJ1-5,.,TGTGCCAGCAGTTTATCCCCCAGGGTAGGCTTCTATAGCAATCAGCCCCAGCATTTT,CASSLSPRVGFYSNQPQHF
TRBV30,few,TRBJ1-5,.,TGTGCCTGGGGCAATCAGCCCCAGCATTTT,CAWGNQPQHF
TRBV24-1,.,TRBJ2-3,.,TGTGCCACCAGTGATTCACTCTCAAACTTTCGGGCGACAGATACGCAGTATTTT,CATSDSLSNFRATDTQYF
TRBV20-1,.,TRBJ1-6,TRBD1,TGCAGTGCCTATCAACAGGGGGCGACGGATAATTCACCCCTCCACTTT,CSAYQQGATDNSPLHF
TRBV15,.,TRBJ2-7,TRBD2,TGTGCCACCAGATATAGCGGGAGCTCCTACAATGAGCAGTACTTC,CATRYSGSSYNEQYF
TRBV20-1,.,TRBJ2-7,TRBD2,TGCAGTGCTAGGCAGCTTCGGACTAGCGGGAGTGAGCAGTACTTC,CSARQLRTSGSEQYF
TRBV20-1,.,TRBJ2-3,.,TGCAGTGCTAAACCGGGACCAAGCACAGATACGCAGTATTTT,CSAKPGPSTDTQYF
TRBV20-1,few,TRBJ1-2,TRBD1,TGCAGTGCTAGGGAGCCGGGACAGGGAAACTATGGCTACACCTTC,CSAREPGQGNYGYTF
TRBV5-1,.,TRBJ1-1,.,TGCGCCAGCAGCTTGGCGGTAGTTCCGAACACTGAAGCTTTCTTT,CASSLAVVPNTEAFF
TRBV28,.,TRBJ2-2,TRBD1,TGTGCCAGCAGTTTGTACCCAGGGGGCGCAAACACCGGGGAGCTGTTTTTT,CASSLYPGGANTGELFF
TRBV27,.,TRBJ2-2,.,TGTGCCAGCAGTACCCATTATAACACCGGGGAGCTGTTTTTT,CASSTHYNTGELFF
TRBV10-1,.,TRBJ2-3,.,TGCGCCAGCAGTGAGTCCATCGGCGTCCCCGATACGCAGTATTTT,CASSESIGVPDTQYF
TRBV7-9,.,TRBJ2-1,TRBD2,TGTGCCAGCAGCTTAAAGGGGGAGGGACTAGCCCTCAATGAGCAGTTCTTC,CASSLKGEGLALNEQFF
TRBV7-7,few,TRBJ2-3,.,TGTGCCAGCAGCTTAACGTGGAGGGGCACAGATACGCAGTATTTT,CASSLTWRGTDTQYF
TRBV18,.,TRBJ1-5,.,TGTGCCAGCTCACCAGTAAGCAATCAGCCCCAGCATTTT,CASSPVSNQPQHF
TRBV5-1,few,TRBJ1-1,TRBD1,TGCGCCAGCAGCCTCCGTCCCGGGACAGGATCCACTGAAGCTTTCTTT,CASSLRPGTGSTEAFF